Below, 30 T cell receptor beta chains from the same sample are listed, as sequenced in a study of shared clonotypes between healthy human individuals. CD8 cells classed as naive were CD45RO-negative and positively selected for CCR7, excluding terminally differentiated effector memory CD45RA+ cells. Repertoires were generated with immunoSEQ multiplex PCR, while TCRdb's copy carries only in-frame clones and drops some. This table has roughly 2,000,000 clones, approximately 94% appearing once. The sequenced sample consisted of naive CD8+ T cells sorted from blood. These receptors were obtained from a man younger than 35 in good health.

The chain uses TRBV28 and TRBJ2-6; D is undetermined. Between the trimmed V and J ends, which lost 5 bases and 5 bases, there was a span of 7 bases. Germline-derived CDR1 and CDR2 are MDHEN and SYDVKM. This CDR3 contains 13 residues. The CDR3 loop reads CASSVSRANVLTF. DNA for the CDR3: TGTGCCAGCAGTGTTTCGAGGGCCAACGTCCTGACTTTC.

The gene calls are TRBV2 and TRBJ2-7; tentatively, D is TRBD1 (5 bases). This CDR3 contains 15 residues. V was trimmed by 0 bases and J by 0 bases, leaving 9 bases between them. CDR1 SNHLY and CDR2 FYNNEI come from the germline V gene. The CDR3 region has the DNA TGTGCCAGCAGTGAAGCGATAGGGGTCTCCTACGAGCAGTACTTC. It specifies CASSEAIGVSYEQYF.

Comment on this clone: The sample contains more than one DNA sequence encoding this CDR3. The chain recombines TRBV30 with TRBJ1-2; no reliable D call. CDR3 length: 11 residues. Per germline, CDR1 GTSNPN and CDR2 SVGIG (reference sequence). V was shortened by 0 bases and J by 5 bases, with 4 bases between the two germline ends. The CDR3 nucleotides read TGTGCCTGGAGTGTAACATATGGCTACACCTTC. The encoded protein is CAWSVTYGYTF.

This clone was seen a single time. The rearrangement uses TRBV28 and TRBJ2-7, with 7 positions matching TRBD1. V lost 2 bases to trimming and J lost 1 base; unmatched junction nucleotides: 2. CDR1 is MDHEN and CDR2 is SYDVKM in the germline V gene. The CDR3 length is 14 residues. CDR3 protein: CASSLVGQSYEQYF. DNA for the CDR3: TGTGCCAGCAGTTTAGTGGGACAGTCCTACGAGCAGTACTTC.

A single count supports this clone. CDR3 DNA sequence: TGTGCCAGCAGTTCCTATTGGGAGACCCAGTACTTC. It translates to CASSSYWETQYF. This chain links TRBV28 with TRBJ2-5; no firm D call. CDR3 length: 12 residues. CDR1 is MDHEN and CDR2 is SYDVKM in the germline V gene. Deletions cut 4 bases from V and 5 bases from J, with 8 bases between. Drawing the rest from reference TRBV28 and TRBJ2-5, the complete variable domain is DVKVTQSSRYLVKRTGEKVFLECVQDMDHENMFWYRQDPGLGLRLIYFSYDVKMKEKGDIPEGYSVSREKKERFSLILESASTNQTSMYLCASSSYWETQYFGPGTRLLVL.

The chain combines TRBV6-6 with TRBJ2-7; D call uncertain. From germline, CDR1 is MNHNY and CDR2 SVGAGI (reference sequence). V lost 5 bases and J 0 bases, leaving 8 bases between the germline ends. The CDR3 contains 13 residues. CDR3 in DNA: TGTGCCAGCAGTCTGGAGAACTCCTACGAGCAGTACTTC. Encoded protein: CASSLENSYEQYF.

The chain combines TRBV5-5 with TRBJ2-7; D is ambiguous. Germline CDR1 SGHKS, CDR2 YYEKEE (reference sequence). CDR3 length equals 15 residues. Trimming took 2 bases from V and 4 from J, leaving 16 bases between them. CDR3: CASSFRPEIVYEQYF. DNA of the CDR3: TGTGCCAGCAGCTTCCGACCTGAGATCGTATACGAGCAGTACTTC.

The chain has TRBV9 and TRBJ1-2; D not certain. The germline V and J ends were trimmed by 7 bases and 3 bases, with 16 bases remaining between them. The CDR3 length is 14 residues. Germline CDR1 SGDLS, CDR2 YYNGEE. CDR3 amino acids: CASSPFAGDYGYTF. CDR3 sequence (DNA): TGTGCCAGCTCTCCGTTCGCGGGCGACTATGGCTACACCTTC.

Concerning this clone itself: The junction departs from the called germline gene at one end, perhaps through a read error. The gene calls are TRBV7-7 and TRBJ2-7, with D possibly being TRBD2 (5 bases). The CDR3 has 13 amino acids. Germline lookup yields CDR1 SSHAT and CDR2 FNYEAQ (reference sequence). The CDR3: CASSLGPGSEQYF. In nucleotides, the CDR3 is TGTGCTAGCAGCTTAGGGCCGGGGTCCGAGCAGTACTTC.

This chain connects TRBV6-5 to TRBJ2-7, with 10 bases that match TRBD2. The germline CDR1 and CDR2 sequences are MNHEY and SVGAGI. The CDR3 is 14 amino acids. The J segment lost 3 bases and the V segment lost 6 bases, leaving 5 bases of the junction unmatched. The CDR3 sequence: CASSPLAGLYEQYF. The CDR3 DNA sequence: TGTGCCAGCAGCCCACTAGCGGGGCTCTACGAGCAGTACTTC.

A note on this clone: Different DNA sequences within this sample yield the same CDR3. The V gene is TRBV19, the J gene TRBJ2-7; 9 bases are shared with TRBD1. With 5 bases clipped from V and 4 bases from J, the junction kept 3 bases outside the gene matches. The CDR3 loop spans 13 amino acids. Germline CDR1 LNHDA, CDR2 SQIVND (reference sequence). This CDR3 is CASSPGTGYEQYF. CDR3 sequence (DNA): TGTGCCAGTAGTCCAGGGACAGGGTACGAGCAGTACTTC.

This clone has just one count. CDR3: CASSPTGSTYGYTF. The CDR3 DNA sequence: TGTGCCAGCAGCCCGACAGGGTCGACCTATGGCTACACCTTC. The chain couples TRBV7-3 to TRBJ1-2; TRBD1 matches at 7 bases. The V gene end was trimmed by 5 bases and the J gene end by 4 bases; junction bases not matched to a gene: 7. The CDR3 totals 14 residues. Germline V lookup: CDR1 SGHTA, CDR2 FQGTGA.

This chain uses TRBV5-4 with TRBJ1-6; 8 bases match TRBD1. The CDR3 loop spans 14 amino acids. J gave up 10 bases and V 4 bases, and 7 bases lay outside the gene matches. Looked up from germline, CDR1 is SGHNT and CDR2 is YYREEE (reference sequence). For the CDR3, the DNA is TGTGCCAGCAGCCCAGGGACAGGCGGGTCACCCCTCCACTTT. This gives the protein CASSPGTGGSPLHF.

The chain has TRBV6-5 and TRBJ2-1; 8 bases match TRBD2. Germline CDR1 reads MNHEY; CDR2 reads SVGAGI. This CDR3 has 15 residues. The trim removed 2 bases at V and 7 bases at J, leaving 7 bases unmatched. CDR3 in DNA: TGTGCCAGCAGTTACACAGCGGGAGCTGGAAATGAGCAGTTCTTC. Its translation: CASSYTAGAGNEQFF.

Regarding this clone: Other DNA sequences in this specimen translate into the identical CDR3. The chain employs TRBV27 and TRBJ1-5; the D is unclear. Germline V lookup: CDR1 MNHEY, CDR2 SMNVEV (reference sequence). The CDR3 loop spans 14 amino acids. Trimming removed 5 bases at V and 1 base at J, with 9 bases between. The CDR3 sequence is CASSLRGSNQPQHF. In nucleotides, the CDR3 is TGTGCCAGCAGTCTTCGAGGGAGCAATCAGCCCCAGCATTTT.

This chain uses TRBV5-6 with TRBJ2-7, with a tentative D call TRBD1 (6 bases). Per germline, CDR1 SGHDT and CDR2 YYEEEE. The CDR3 length is 14 residues. Deletions cut 4 bases from V and 2 bases from J, with 13 bases between. As DNA, the CDR3 is TGTGCCAGCAGCCTCGGGACACCTACCTACGAGCAGTACTTC. It is translated as CASSLGTPTYEQYF.

The chain employs TRBV9 and TRBJ2-3; TRBD2 matches at 7 bases. J was trimmed by 2 bases and V by 0 bases; bases with no gene match: 6. The CDR3 is 16 residues long. Germline-derived CDR1 and CDR2 are SGDLS and YYNGEE. Here the CDR3 DNA reads TGTGCCAGCAGCGTAGGGGCTAGCGGTTTCACAGATACGCAGTATTTT. Its protein is CASSVGASGFTDTQYF.

Here the CDR3 reads CASNNGAANTEAFF. CDR3 coding DNA: TGCGCCAGCAATAACGGGGCAGCGAACACTGAAGCTTTCTTT. The chain has TRBV10-2 and TRBJ1-1; weak D call: TRBD1 (5 bases). Germline V gene sequence: CDR1 WSHSY, CDR2 SAAADI. The CDR3 extends over 14 amino acids. The V and J ends lost 7 bases and 1 base respectively, with 13 bases between them.

The rearrangement joins TRBV7-9 to TRBJ1-5, with a weak D call TRBD1 (6 bases). V lost 1 base and J 3 bases, leaving 10 bases between the germline ends. Germline lookup yields CDR1 SEHNR and CDR2 FQNEAQ (reference sequence). This CDR3 contains 15 residues. DNA of the CDR3: TGTGCCAGCAGCTTAGTCGGGGACACCAATCAGCCCCAGCATTTT. This sequence encodes CASSLVGDTNQPQHF.

The chain links TRBV9 to TRBJ1-2; 7 bases are a match to TRBD1. The CDR3 totals 16 residues. Trimming removed 0 bases from V and 0 bases from J; junction bases left unmatched: 5. Germline V gene data show CDR1 as SGDLS and CDR2 as YYNGEE. The CDR3 bases are TGTGCCAGCAGCGTAGGGGGACAGCCCACTAACTATGGCTACACCTTC. This sequence encodes CASSVGGQPTNYGYTF.

The chain couples TRBV27 to TRBJ2-5, with TRBD2 matching over 13 bases. The germline V gene encodes CDR1 MNHEY and CDR2 SMNVEV (reference sequence). V shed 0 bases, J shed 5 bases, and the junction held 3 bases outside the gene matches. This CDR3 has 16 amino acids. CDR3 amino acids: CASSLSTSGGWETQYF. The CDR3 DNA follows: TGTGCCAGCAGTTTATCGACTAGCGGGGGGTGGGAGACCCAGTACTTC.

The V and J genes are TRBV10-3 and TRBJ2-5; TRBD2 might be the D (6 bases). Germline-derived CDR1 and CDR2 are ENHRY and SYGVKD. V was clipped by 2 bases and J by 5 bases, with 12 bases between them. This CDR3 region has 14 residues. CDR3 region: CAISEVEGLETQYF. DNA of the CDR3: TGTGCCATCAGTGAGGTGGAGGGGCTGGAGACCCAGTACTTC.

This chain connects TRBV19 to TRBJ1-5; no reliable D call. Trimming pared 4 bases from V and 4 bases from J, leaving 14 bases between. The CDR3 totals 15 residues. The germline V gene has CDR1 LNHDA and CDR2 SQIVND (reference sequence). This CDR3 reads CASSTLAVGNQPQHF. Written as DNA, the CDR3 is TGTGCCAGTAGTACCCTCGCAGTAGGAAATCAGCCCCAGCATTTT. The variable domain in full, completed from reference TRBV19 and TRBJ1-5, reads DGGITQSPKYLFRKEGQNVTLSCEQNLNHDAMYWYRQDPGQGLRLIYYSQIVNDFQKGDIAEGYSVSREKKESFPLTVTSAQKNPTAFYLCASSTLAVGNQPQHFGDGTRLSIL.

The V call is TRBV10-2, the J call TRBJ2-7, with D perhaps matching TRBD2 (5 bases). The CDR3 length is 10 residues. Germline V gives CDR1 WSHSY, CDR2 SAAADI. V lost 10 bases and J lost 6, with 10 bases in between. CDR3 bases: TGCGCCACGTCTAGCCGCGAGCAGTACTTC. This translates into CATSSREQYF.

The chain links TRBV5-6 to TRBJ2-5; TRBD2 might be the D (5 bases). Trimming took off 0 bases at V and 1 base at J, with 10 bases between the two ends. CDR1 and CDR2 from the germline V gene are SGHDT and YYEEEE. The CDR3 has 15 residues. The CDR3 sequence is CASSLAGMIQETQYF. CDR3 DNA: TGTGCCAGCAGCTTGGCCGGGATGATCCAAGAGACCCAGTACTTC. Full variable domain (outside the CDR3, taken from reference TRBV5-6 and TRBJ2-5): DAGVTQSPTHLIKTRGQQVTLRCSPKSGHDTVSWYQQALGQGPQFIFQYYEEEERQRGNFPDRFSGHQFPNYSSELNVNALLLGDSALYLCASSLAGMIQETQYFGPGTRLLVL.

The rearrangement joins TRBV6-6 to TRBJ2-7; 11 bases are a match to TRBD1. CDR3 length equals 16 residues. J was trimmed by 3 bases and V by 0 bases; bases with no gene match: 4. Germline V lookup: CDR1 MNHNY, CDR2 SVGAGI (reference sequence). CDR3 nucleotide sequence: TGTGCCAGCAGTTACTCCGGACAGGGGGCCGACTACGAGCAGTACTTC. Its protein product is CASSYSGQGADYEQYF.

Worth noting for this clone: This specimen includes other DNA sequences encoding the same CDR3. The chain joins TRBV6-1 to TRBJ1-1; unclear D gene. The CDR3 is made up of 12 amino acids. V lost 4 bases, J lost 1 base, and 4 bases lay in between. Germline V gives CDR1 MNHNS, CDR2 SASEGT. The CDR3 protein is CASSVGNTEAFF. The CDR3, as DNA: TGTGCCAGCAGTGTTGGGAACACTGAAGCTTTCTTT.

This clone was found once. The chain joins TRBV6-6 to TRBJ2-5; 8 bases match TRBD1. The CDR3 has 15 residues. The germline V gene encodes CDR1 MNHNY and CDR2 SVGAGI (reference sequence). Losses at the gene ends were 0 bases for V and 2 bases for J; bases not matched to a gene: 2. Written as DNA, the CDR3 is TGTGCCAGCAGTTACTCGGGGGACAGGCAAGAGACCCAGTACTTC. Residues: CASSYSGDRQETQYF.

The chain combines TRBV5-6 with TRBJ2-5; 10 bases line up with TRBD1. Trimming removed 7 bases from V and 4 bases from J; junction bases left unmatched: 19. In germline, CDR1 is SGHDT, CDR2 YYEEEE. This CDR3 has 18 amino acids. In DNA, the CDR3 is TGTGCCAGCTCGCCGGGACAGGGGACACGAGAACATCTAGAGACCCAGTACTTC. It codes for CASSPGQGTREHLETQYF.

V gene TRBV7-9 combines with J gene TRBJ1-3, with TRBD1 as a possible D gene (6 bases). V gave up 0 bases and J gave up 4 bases, with 16 bases separating them. The CDR3 length is 17 residues. The germline CDR1 and CDR2 sequences are SEHNR and FQNEAQ (reference sequence). CDR3 nucleotide sequence: TGTGCCAGCAGCTTAGCGATCGGGGGCTTGCTCGGAAACACCATATATTTT. It is translated as CASSLAIGGLLGNTIYF.